The T cell receptor (beta chain) described here comes from a study of technical replicates of blood from a few donors. Sequencing was performed with immunoSEQ multiplex PCR; in TCRdb, only in-frame clones are kept and a portion is missing. The table records about 74,000 clones, 81% of them present only once. The specimen sequenced was PBMCs. The source of this sequence is a human donor in good health. Some clones in this sample may be carry-over from other donors' samples.

DNA of the CDR3: TGTGCCAGCAGCTTGGCCGGGCGGGTAAGCACAGATACGCAGTATTTT. Translated: CASSLAGRVSTDTQYF. V gene TRBV5-4 combines with J gene TRBJ2-3, with D possibly TRBD2 on 5 matching bases. V gave up 0 bases and J gave up 0 bases, with 11 bases separating them. Germline CDR1 and CDR2: SGHNT and YYREEE (reference sequence). This CDR3 comprises 16 residues.